The 26 T cell receptor beta chains in this list originate from one sample, sequenced in a study of shared clonotypes between healthy human individuals. Terminally differentiated effector memory CD45RA+ cells were left out of the naive CD8 fraction, which was CD45RO-negative and positively selected for CCR7. Sequenced by immunoSEQ multiplex PCR; TCRdb stores in-frame clones only, minus some. The profile shows about 580,000 clones, roughly 98% of them singletons. The sample comprised naive CD8+ T cells sorted from blood. Receptor source: a man aged 30 to 39 in good health.

The rearrangement links TRBV4-1 to TRBJ2-1; D gene uncertain. V was shortened by 1 base and J by 8 bases, with 6 bases between the two germline ends. Germline V gene data show CDR1 as MGHRA and CDR2 as YSYEKL. The CDR3 is 12 residues long. CDR3 nucleotide sequence: TGCGCCAGCAGCCAAGCGTACGATGAGCAGTTCTTC. As protein: CASSQAYDEQFF.

The chain joins TRBV7-8 to TRBJ2-3; D perhaps matches TRBD1 (6 bases). Germline-derived CDR1 and CDR2 are SGHVS and FQNEAQ. This CDR3 region has 13 residues. The CDR3 bases are TGTGGCTCAAGGGGGAGAGGCACAGATACGCAGTATTTT. Residues: CGSRGRGTDTQYF.

V usage is TRBV11-2 and J usage is TRBJ2-7, with 8 bases lining up with TRBD2. Trimming removed 5 bases from V and 4 bases from J; junction bases left unmatched: 10. The CDR3 has 15 amino acids. Germline V gives CDR1 SGHAT, CDR2 FQNNGV. CDR3 in amino acids: CASSTSGLAGYEQYF. CDR3 nucleotide sequence: TGTGCCAGCAGCACCTCTGGACTAGCAGGGTACGAGCAGTACTTC.

CDR3 coding DNA: TGTGCCACCAGCAGCAGTTCTGCTGGAAACACCATATATTTT. Its protein is CATSSSSAGNTIYF. This chain connects TRBV15 to TRBJ1-3; D unresolved. The CDR3 length is 14 residues. Germline-derived CDR1 and CDR2 are LNHNV and YYDKDF (reference sequence). The germline V and J ends were trimmed by 3 bases and 2 bases, with 8 bases remaining between them.

On this clone: In the same sample, other DNA sequences code for this CDR3. This chain connects TRBV7-2 to TRBJ2-1; maybe TRBD2 (6 bases). CDR1 is SGHTA, CDR2 FQGNSA, per germline. The CDR3 length is 15 residues. The germline V and J ends were trimmed by 4 bases and 3 bases, with 13 bases remaining between them. The CDR3 coding sequence is TGTGCCAGCAGCTATCTAGCGCGAAGCTACAATGAGCAGTTCTTC. Protein product: CASSYLARSYNEQFF.

The chain carries TRBV6-5 and TRBJ2-7; 10 bases fit TRBD2. The CDR3 spans 16 residues. Germline values: CDR1 MNHEY, CDR2 SVGAGI. The V gene end was trimmed by 3 bases and the J gene end by 8 bases; junction bases not matched to a gene: 13. CDR3 coding DNA: TGTGCCAGCAGTTATCCATCGGGGCTAGCGGGAGAGAAGCAGTACTTC. Protein product: CASSYPSGLAGEKQYF.

The gene calls are TRBV28 and TRBJ2-7; TRBD1 matches 11 bases. This CDR3 has 15 amino acids. From germline, CDR1 is MDHEN and CDR2 SYDVKM. V was clipped by 3 bases and J by 7 bases; unmatched bases: 8. The CDR3 region has the DNA TGTGCCAGCAGTTTTGGGGACAGGGGGTATTCGGAGCAGTACTTC. As protein: CASSFGDRGYSEQYF. The whole variable domain, remainder taken from reference TRBV28 and TRBJ2-7, is DVKVTQSSRYLVKRTGEKVFLECVQDMDHENMFWYRQDPGLGLRLIYFSYDVKMKEKGDIPEGYSVSREKKERFSLILESASTNQTSMYLCASSFGDRGYSEQYFGPGTRLTVT.

The chain uses TRBV6-4 and TRBJ1-4; perhaps TRBD1 as D (6 bases). This CDR3 contains 16 residues. With 5 bases removed from V and 4 bases from J, the gap between germline ends came to 17 bases. Per the germline V gene, CDR1 is MRHNA and CDR2 is SNTAGT. Here the CDR3 reads CASSYGWQGFNEKLFF. The CDR3, as DNA: TGTGCCAGCAGTTATGGGTGGCAGGGGTTTAATGAAAAACTGTTTTTT.

V is TRBV30 and J is TRBJ1-2, with 8 bases matching TRBD1. V shed 0 bases, J shed 5 bases, and the junction held 2 bases outside the gene matches. Germline assignment: CDR1 GTSNPN and CDR2 SVGIG (reference sequence). The CDR3 has 13 residues. The CDR3 loop is CAWSVNRGYGYTF. The CDR3, as DNA: TGTGCCTGGAGTGTTAACAGGGGGTATGGCTACACCTTC.

The chain uses TRBV2 and TRBJ1-2, with TRBD1 matching over 7 bases. CDR3 length equals 12 residues. Germline-derived CDR1 and CDR2 are SNHLY and FYNNEI. The CDR3, as DNA: TGTGTCCAGAGGGACAGACTTTATGGCTACACCTTC. Protein product: CVQRDRLYGYTF.

The chain couples TRBV4-1 to TRBJ1-3; D unresolved. CDR1 and CDR2 (germline): MGHRA, YSYEKL. Trimming removed 0 bases at V and 1 base at J, with 16 bases between. The CDR3 sequence is 18 residues long. CDR3 DNA sequence: TGCGCCAGCAGCCAAGATAAAAACGGAGGGATTTCTGGAAACACCATATATTTT. Residues: CASSQDKNGGISGNTIYF.

This rearrangement joins TRBV25-1 to TRBJ2-7; possibly TRBD1 for D (5 bases). The germline CDR1 and CDR2 sequences are MGHDK and SYGVNS. V dropped 4 bases and J dropped 3 bases, with 16 bases sitting between them. This CDR3 has 15 residues. The CDR3 reads CASSGKSQRGYEQYF. The CDR3 DNA reads as TGTGCCAGCAGTGGGAAGTCGCAAAGGGGCTACGAGCAGTACTTC.

V is TRBV7-9 and J is TRBJ2-1; a weak D match, TRBD2 (7 bases). V was pared by 11 bases and J by 8 bases, with 22 bases between. There are 14 residues in the CDR3. Germline V gene sequence: CDR1 SEHNR, CDR2 FQNEAQ (reference sequence). CDR3 nucleotides: TGTGCCCGAGGAGGGGGAGGGGTACGGGATGAGCAGTTCTTC. Its translation: CARGGGGVRDEQFF.

This chain uses TRBV7-9 with TRBJ2-2; D remains unclear. The length of the CDR3 is 13 residues. The V and J ends lost 1 base and 6 bases respectively, with 6 bases between them. CDR1 SEHNR and CDR2 FQNEAQ come from the germline V gene (reference sequence). The CDR3 sequence is CASSLGSPGELFF. CDR3 DNA: TGTGCCAGCAGCTTAGGGTCTCCCGGGGAGCTGTTTTTT.

The chain has TRBV13 and TRBJ2-1, with 10 nucleotides matching TRBD2. This CDR3 spans 14 amino acids. The V segment lost 2 bases and the J segment 6 bases; nucleotides outside the gene matches: 1. The germline V gene has CDR1 PRHDT and CDR2 FYEKMQ (reference sequence). As DNA, the CDR3 is TGTGCCAGCAGCTTAAGCGGGAGGGGCAATGAGCAGTTCTTC. Residues: CASSLSGRGNEQFF.

The rearrangement links TRBV4-2 to TRBJ2-7, with 7 bases aligning to TRBD2. The CDR3 is made up of 15 amino acids. The V and J ends lost 1 base and 1 base, in that order; junction bases with no gene match: 4. In germline, CDR1 is LGHNA, CDR2 YNFKEQ. DNA for the CDR3: TGTGCCAGCAGCCAAGGGCCTAGCGGTTCCTACGAGCAGTACTTC. Translation: CASSQGPSGSYEQYF.

DNA for the CDR3: TGTGCCAGCAGTGAGTCGGTCAGTGGAGATACGCAGTATTTT. Translated, it gives CASSESVSGDTQYF. The chain employs TRBV2 and TRBJ2-3; D remains unclear. With 3 bases removed from V and 5 bases from J, the gap between germline ends came to 12 bases. The CDR3 has 14 residues. The germline CDR1 and CDR2 sequences are SNHLY and FYNNEI.

This chain uses TRBV11-2 with TRBJ2-7; TRBD1 might be the D (6 bases). The V end was cut by 1 base, the J end by 5 bases, with 15 bases between. Germline V gene sequence: CDR1 SGHAT, CDR2 FQNNGV. The CDR3 is made up of 15 amino acids. CDR3 sequence reads: CASSLVGQGMDEQYF. CDR3 coding DNA: TGTGCCAGCAGCTTAGTAGGCCAGGGGATGGACGAGCAGTACTTC.

The chain combines TRBV30 with TRBJ2-2; unclear D gene. Germline-derived CDR1 and CDR2 are GTSNPN and SVGIG (reference sequence). Trimming pared 1 base from V and 11 bases from J, leaving 5 bases between. The CDR3 has 10 amino acids. The CDR3: CAWSAAELFF. Written as DNA, the CDR3 is TGTGCCTGGAGTGCGGCCGAGCTGTTTTTT.

V and J are TRBV4-1 and TRBJ2-7; D ambiguous. The V end was cut by 1 base, the J end by 1 base, with 14 bases between. This CDR3 contains 16 residues. Per germline, CDR1 MGHRA and CDR2 YSYEKL. DNA for the CDR3: TGCGCCAGCAGCCAAGCGGGCCCCGCTGGATCCTACGAGCAGTACTTC. It specifies CASSQAGPAGSYEQYF.

V is TRBV5-1 and J is TRBJ1-5; D is ambiguous. The CDR3 runs to 15 residues. CDR1 and CDR2 (germline): SGHRS, YFSETQ. The germline V and J ends were trimmed by 0 bases and 3 bases, with 10 bases remaining between them. CDR3 sequence: CASSLEGTDNQPQHF. In DNA form, the CDR3 reads TGCGCCAGCAGCTTGGAGGGAACTGACAATCAGCCCCAGCATTTT.

V gene TRBV27 combines with J gene TRBJ2-2; D is unresolved. Germline loops: CDR1 MNHEY, CDR2 SMNVEV (reference sequence). The CDR3 spans 15 residues. The germline V and J ends were trimmed by 3 bases and 0 bases, with 8 bases remaining between them. DNA of the CDR3: TGTGCCAGCAGTTTGGGCACCGCGAACACCGGGGAGCTGTTTTTT. Amino acid sequence: CASSLGTANTGELFF.

The V and J genes are TRBV25-1 and TRBJ1-2, with D hard to call. Trimming left V 2 bases short and J 3 bases short, with 13 bases between. CDR3 length: 15 amino acids. Germline assignment: CDR1 MGHDK and CDR2 SYGVNS. The CDR3 coding sequence is TGTGCCAGCAGTGAACGAGGGTCTTCTCACTATGGCTACACCTTC. It is translated as CASSERGSSHYGYTF.

The chain recombines TRBV2 with TRBJ2-7; 11 bases agree with TRBD2. V lost 10 bases and J lost 2; bases outside the gene matches: 10. The germline CDR1 and CDR2 sequences are SNHLY and FYNNEI. There are 15 residues in the CDR3. The CDR3 loop is CATSPGTSGTYEQYF. The CDR3 nucleotides are TGTGCCACTTCCCCGGGGACTAGCGGAACCTACGAGCAGTACTTC.

This CDR3 reads CASSLGDARDEQYF. In DNA, the CDR3 is TGTGCCAGCAGCTTGGGTGATGCTAGGGACGAGCAGTACTTC. The genes are TRBV5-4 and TRBJ2-7; D ambiguous. The germline CDR1 and CDR2 sequences are SGHNT and YYREEE (reference sequence). V was trimmed by 0 bases and J by 5 bases, leaving 12 bases between them. The CDR3 extends over 14 amino acids.

This rearrangement joins TRBV7-2 to TRBJ2-1, with 7 bases aligning to TRBD2. Losses at the gene ends were 5 bases for V and 7 bases for J; bases not matched to a gene: 2. The CDR3 sequence is 12 residues long. From germline, CDR1 is SGHTA and CDR2 FQGNSA. The CDR3 DNA sequence: TGTGCCAGCAGCCCAGCGGGAAATGAGCAGTTCTTC. Translation: CASSPAGNEQFF.